The clone carrying this TCR beta chain was seen more than once but under ten times. One entry per CDR3 protein results from TCRdb running MiXCR on the RT-PCR reads. The sample contains about 680,000 distinct CDR3 sequences, approximately 15% of which appear only once. Specimen: memory CD4+ T cells from blood. The receptor comes from a female donor in good health, serving as a healthy control.

CDR3 amino acids: CASSSTGPAMEQYF. The CDR3 DNA sequence: TGTGCCAGCAGCTCCACAGGACCCGCTATGGAGCAGTACTTC. The chain combines TRBV7-2 with TRBJ2-7; a possible D gene is TRBD1 (5 bases). This CDR3 has 14 amino acids. Deletions cut 4 bases from V and 7 bases from J, with 17 bases between. CDR1 SGHTA and CDR2 FQGNSA come from the germline V gene.